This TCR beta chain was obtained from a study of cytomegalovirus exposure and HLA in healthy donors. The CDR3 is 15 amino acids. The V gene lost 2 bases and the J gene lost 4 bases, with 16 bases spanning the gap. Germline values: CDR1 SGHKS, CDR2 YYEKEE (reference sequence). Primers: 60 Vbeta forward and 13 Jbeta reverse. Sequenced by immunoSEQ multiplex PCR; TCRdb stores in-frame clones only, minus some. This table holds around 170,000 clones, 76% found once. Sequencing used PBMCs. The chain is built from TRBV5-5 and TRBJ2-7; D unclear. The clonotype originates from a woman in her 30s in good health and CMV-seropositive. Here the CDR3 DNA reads TGTGCCAGCAGCTTAGCGACCTCGAGCTTTTACGAGCAGTACTTC. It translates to CASSLATSSFYEQYF.